These T cell receptor beta chains were read from a single sample in a study of T cells in Graves' hyperthyroidism and ophthalmopathy. TCRdb independently ran MiXCR on the multiplex PCR reads; one entry per CDR3 protein. The sample contains 600,000 to 700,000 distinct CDR3 sequences, roughly 14% of which appear only once. Specimen: blood. These receptors originate from a woman aged 40 to 55 with Graves' ophthalmopathy. CDR3s leave out the opening cysteine and the closing phenylalanine or tryptophan.

V gene	J gene	CDR3 protein
TRBV11-3	TRBJ1-2	ASSLAFGGNYGYT
TRBV12-3/TRBV12-4	TRBJ2-5	ASSLGARQGSETQY
TRBV6-2/TRBV6-3	TRBJ2-7	ASSYEAWGLAGAREQY
TRBV29-1	TRBJ1-1	SVEGGGRTEAF
TRBV27	TRBJ1-2	ASSLSLANYGYT
TRBV6-2/TRBV6-3	TRBJ2-5	ASSPPTSVLQETQY
TRBV6-1	TRBJ1-1	ASTPPTGPTTEAF
TRBV5-5	TRBJ2-2	ASSWGTANTGELF
TRBV3-1	TRBJ1-1	ASSPQEGLTEAF
TRBV29-1	TRBJ2-2	SVVATGSNTGELF
TRBV28	TRBJ1-1	ASSTTGPRMNTEAF
TRBV28	TRBJ2-2	ASSSLRVAGSGELF
TRBV6-2/TRBV6-3	TRBJ2-7	ASRDRGLNEQY
TRBV11-2	TRBJ1-5	ASSIMGDAGNQPQH
TRBV9	TRBJ2-2	ASSGSPDTGELF
TRBV20-1	TRBJ2-7	SARATGTATYEQY
TRBV29-1	TRBJ2-7	SVLLVHSYEQY
TRBV18	TRBJ1-1	ASSPLESGEAF
TRBV20-1	TRBJ2-2	SAWQVNTGELF
TRBV6-2/TRBV6-3	TRBJ2-7	ASSTPLQGEQY
TRBV2	TRBJ2-5	ASSFDPRETQY
TRBV28	TRBJ2-7	ASRPQGGPSLREQY